The clone carrying this T cell receptor (beta chain) has just one count. Different DNA sequences within this sample yield the same CDR3. The germline V gene has CDR1 GTSNPN and CDR2 SVGIG (reference sequence). The CDR3 has 12 residues. V dropped 3 bases and J dropped 3; count of bases not matched to a gene: 1. The record originates from a study of cytomegalovirus exposure and HLA in healthy donors. 13 Jbeta primers and 60 Vbeta primers were used for the PCR. Data came from immunoSEQ multiplex PCR; TCRdb stores just in-frame clones and leaves some out. The table shows 150,000 to 200,000 clones, with about four fifths occurring only once.

This sequence joins TRBV30 and TRBJ2-7; 8 nucleotides match TRBD1. Sequencing used PBMCs. This receptor was identified in a male donor in good health and CMV-seropositive. The CDR3 DNA is TGTGCCTGGAGCGGGACAGGCTACGAGCAGTACTTC. Translating it yields CAWSGTGYEQYF.